This T cell receptor (beta chain) was retrieved from a study of blood T cell repertoires in COVID-19. Looking at the study overall: The United States, Italy and Spain supplied acute and convalescent COVID-19 samples.

Here immunoSEQ multiplex PCR was the method, and the copy in TCRdb shows in-frame clones only, minus some. The data contain around 450,000 clones, around 90% of them singletons. Cohorts were based on clinical histories the participants reported. Germline V gene data show CDR1 as SGHRS and CDR2 as YFSETQ. V lost 2 bases to trimming and J lost 2 bases, with 10 bases between them. The CDR3 has 14 amino acids. This chain uses TRBV5-1 with TRBJ1-1; the D gene is possibly TRBD1 (5 bases). The receptor's source is a woman younger than 30 who had recovered from COVID-19. The specimen was PBMCs or T cells enriched from blood (not recorded which). The DNA of the CDR3 is TGCGCCAGCAGCTTCCAAGACAGAAACACTGAAGCTTTCTTT. Translating gives CASSFQDRNTEAFF. The full variable domain, with the rest looked up from reference TRBV5-1 and TRBJ1-1, is KAGVTQTPRYLIKTRGQQVTLSCSPISGHRSVSWYQQTPGQGLQFLFEYFSETQRNKGNFPGRFSGRQFSNSRSEMNVSTLELGDSALYLCASSFQDRNTEAFFGQGTRLTVV.